This T cell receptor (beta chain) emerged from a study of beta chain features in type 1 diabetes. This clone has only a few counts. Its antigen remains unknown. Findings of the study overall: Naive, central memory and regulatory TCRB repertoires appeared more similar among patients than healthy donors.

Expressed TCRB transcripts were sequenced, since all the RNA that had been isolated was reverse transcribed. Sequenced by immunoSEQ multiplex PCR; TCRdb stores in-frame clones only, minus some. The sample includes around 290,000 clones, under 8.5% seen only once; the top ten take roughly 0.94%. The origin of this receptor is a woman aged 18-29 years in good health. Sequencing was done on a sample of central memory CD4+ T cells from blood.

This CDR3 is CASTRGDRNTEAFF. The CDR3 nucleotides are TGCGCCAGCACCCGGGGAGATCGGAACACTGAAGCTTTCTTT. The chain carries TRBV5-1 and TRBJ1-1; the D is unclear. Germline V lookup: CDR1 SGHRS, CDR2 YFSETQ. Trimming pared 6 bases from V and 1 base from J, leaving 13 bases between. The CDR3 consists of 14 residues.